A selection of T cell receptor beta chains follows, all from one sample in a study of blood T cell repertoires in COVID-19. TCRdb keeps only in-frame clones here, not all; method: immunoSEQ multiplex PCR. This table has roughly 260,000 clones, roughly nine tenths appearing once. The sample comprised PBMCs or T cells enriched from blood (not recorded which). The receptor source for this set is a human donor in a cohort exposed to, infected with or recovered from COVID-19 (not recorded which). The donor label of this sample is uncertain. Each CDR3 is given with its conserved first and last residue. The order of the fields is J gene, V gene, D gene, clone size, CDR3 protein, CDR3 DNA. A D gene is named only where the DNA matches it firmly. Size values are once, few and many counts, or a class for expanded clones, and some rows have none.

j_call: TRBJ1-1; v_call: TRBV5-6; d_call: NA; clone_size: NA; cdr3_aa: CASSPRVKNTEAFF; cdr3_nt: TGTGCCAGCAGCCCTCGCGTGAAGAACACTGAAGCTTTCTTT
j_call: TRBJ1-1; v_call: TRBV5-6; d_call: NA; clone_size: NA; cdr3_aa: CASSSQGSEAFF; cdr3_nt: TGTGCCAGCAGCTCCCAGGGGTCTGAAGCTTTCTTT
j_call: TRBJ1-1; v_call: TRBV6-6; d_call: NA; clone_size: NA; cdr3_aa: CAGRTAVNTEAFF; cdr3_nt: TGTGCCGGGAGGACGGCAGTGAACACTGAAGCTTTCTTT
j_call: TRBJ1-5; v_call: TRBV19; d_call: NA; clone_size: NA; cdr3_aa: CASSIGSDNQPQHF; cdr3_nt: TGTGCCAGTAGTATCGGGTCGGACAATCAGCCCCAGCATTTT
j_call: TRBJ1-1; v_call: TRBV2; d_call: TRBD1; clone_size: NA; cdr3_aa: CASRRTGDTEAFF; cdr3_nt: TGTGCCAGCAGGCGGACAGGGGACACTGAAGCTTTCTTT
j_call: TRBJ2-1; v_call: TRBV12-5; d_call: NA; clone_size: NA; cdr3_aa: CASGLLGGGYNEQFF; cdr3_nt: TGTGCTAGTGGTTTGTTGGGAGGCGGCTACAATGAGCAGTTCTTC
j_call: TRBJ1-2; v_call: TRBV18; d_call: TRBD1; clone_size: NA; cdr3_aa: CASSLISRGQGYGYTF; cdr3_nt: TGTGCCAGCTCCCTTATTTCCAGGGGGCAAGGGTATGGCTACACCTTC
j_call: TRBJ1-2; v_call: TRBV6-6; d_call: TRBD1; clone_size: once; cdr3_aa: CASSQPGTESYGYTF; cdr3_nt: TGTGCCAGCAGTCAACCCGGGACAGAGAGTTATGGCTACACCTTC
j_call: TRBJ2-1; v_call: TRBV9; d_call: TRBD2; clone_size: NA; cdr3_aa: CASSVGGSGGPQFF; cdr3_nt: TGTGCCAGCAGCGTAGGTGGTAGCGGGGGGCCGCAGTTCTTC
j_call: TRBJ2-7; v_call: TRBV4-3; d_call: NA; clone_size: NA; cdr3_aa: CASSQGPTYEQYF; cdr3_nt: TGCGCCAGCAGCCAAGGTCCCACCTACGAGCAGTACTTC
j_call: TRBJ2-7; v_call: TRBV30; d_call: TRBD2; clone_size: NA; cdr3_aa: CAWSVPGGEQYF; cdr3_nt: TGTGCCTGGAGTGTACCGGGAGGCGAGCAGTACTTC
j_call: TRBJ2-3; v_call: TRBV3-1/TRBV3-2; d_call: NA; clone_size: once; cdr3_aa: CASSQESGPPADTQYF; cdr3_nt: TGTGCCAGCAGCCAAGAAAGTGGGCCTCCCGCAGATACGCAGTATTTT
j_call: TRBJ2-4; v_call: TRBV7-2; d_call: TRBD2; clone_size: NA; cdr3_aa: CASSLVAGGKNIQYF; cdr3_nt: TGTGCCAGCAGCTTGGTAGCGGGGGGGAAAAACATTCAGTACTTC
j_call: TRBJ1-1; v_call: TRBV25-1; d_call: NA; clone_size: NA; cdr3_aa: CASSESLEAFF; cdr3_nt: TGTGCCAGCAGTGAAAGCCTAGAAGCTTTCTTT
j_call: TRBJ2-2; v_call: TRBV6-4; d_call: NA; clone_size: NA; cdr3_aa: CASSDSVGGPGELFF; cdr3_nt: TGTGCCAGCAGTGACTCCGTGGGGGGACCCGGGGAGCTGTTTTTT